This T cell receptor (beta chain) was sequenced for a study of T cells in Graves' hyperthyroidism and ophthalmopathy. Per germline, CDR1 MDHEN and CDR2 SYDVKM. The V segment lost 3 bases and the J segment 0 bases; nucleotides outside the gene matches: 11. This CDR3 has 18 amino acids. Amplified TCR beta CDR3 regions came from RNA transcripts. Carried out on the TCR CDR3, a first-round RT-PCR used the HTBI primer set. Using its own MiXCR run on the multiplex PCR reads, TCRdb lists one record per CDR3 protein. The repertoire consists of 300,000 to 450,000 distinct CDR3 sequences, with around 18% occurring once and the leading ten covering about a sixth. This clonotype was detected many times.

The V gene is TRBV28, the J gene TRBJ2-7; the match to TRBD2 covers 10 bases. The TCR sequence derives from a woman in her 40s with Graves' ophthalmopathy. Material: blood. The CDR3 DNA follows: TGTGCCAGCAGTTTGCATCTAGCGGGAGCCCAGAGCTCCTACGAGCAGTACTTC. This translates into CASSLHLAGAQSSYEQYF.